The 21 T cell receptor beta chains listed next were all sequenced from one sample in a study of OX40 agonist ivuxolimab in advanced cancers. The repertoire was sequenced with immunoSEQ multiplex PCR; TCRdb's copy has only in-frame clones and lacks some. The sample consists of tens of thousands of clones, about 83% of them appearing once. Material: CD4+ or CD8+ T cells sorted from blood, obtained in a trial of the OX40 agonist ivuxolimab. The receptor set was obtained from an adult with an advanced solid tumor such as melanoma, head and neck, liver or kidney cancer.

This chain connects TRBV11-3 to TRBJ2-1, with D tentatively TRBD2 (5 bases). Trimming removed 1 base from V and 4 bases from J, with 5 bases in between. CDR1 and CDR2 (germline): SGHNT, YENEEA. The CDR3 has 13 amino acids. The CDR3 loop is CASSLGGYNEQFF. The CDR3 bases are TGTGCCAGCAGCTTAGGAGGGTACAATGAGCAGTTCTTC.

V and J are TRBV28 and TRBJ1-2; a weak D match, TRBD1 (5 bases). CDR3 size: 15 residues. Germline values: CDR1 MDHEN, CDR2 SYDVKM. Trimming took 6 bases from V and 0 from J, leaving 14 bases between them. The CDR3 protein is CASREPGFANYGYTF. The CDR3 DNA is TGTGCCAGCAGGGAACCAGGGTTTGCTAACTATGGCTACACCTTC.

The rearrangement joins TRBV5-6 to TRBJ2-1, with D possibly TRBD2 on 6 matching bases. The CDR3 runs 15 residues. Germline loops: CDR1 SGHDT, CDR2 YYEEEE. Trimming stripped 3 bases from V and 8 bases from J, with 18 bases between. The CDR3 spells CASSSTRLTAHEQFF. DNA for the CDR3: TGTGCCAGCAGCTCGACTAGACTAACGGCTCATGAGCAGTTCTTC.

The chain joins TRBV5-6 to TRBJ2-7; D not resolved. Trimming took 1 base from V and 6 from J, leaving 5 bases between them. The length of the CDR3 is 11 residues. Germline lookup yields CDR1 SGHDT and CDR2 YYEEEE. The CDR3 here is CASSLSVEQYF. CDR3 sequence (DNA): TGTGCCAGCAGCTTGTCCGTCGAGCAGTACTTC.

This clone came up once. This chain joins TRBV5-1 and TRBJ1-1, with a weak D call TRBD1 (5 bases). V was clipped by 0 bases and J by 4 bases, with 13 bases between them. The germline gives CDR1 SGHRS, CDR2 YFSETQ. The length of the CDR3 is 15 residues. The CDR3 reads CASSLDGAVSTEAFF. CDR3 DNA sequence: TGCGCCAGCAGCTTGGATGGGGCAGTATCCACTGAAGCTTTCTTT.

The chain combines TRBV2 with TRBJ1-1; 11 nucleotides agree with TRBD1. In germline, CDR1 is SNHLY, CDR2 FYNNEI. The CDR3 is 15 amino acids. V was clipped by 6 bases and J by 1 base; unmatched bases: 4. DNA of the CDR3: TGTGCCAGCAGGGGACAGGGGGTTGGGAACACTGAAGCTTTCTTT. It yields the protein CASRGQGVGNTEAFF.

The rearrangement links TRBV6-5 to TRBJ1-4, with 9 bases matching TRBD1. With V trimmed by 6 bases and J by 8 bases, 10 bases remained unmatched. CDR1 and CDR2 (germline): MNHEY, SVGAGI. This CDR3 is built from 15 residues. DNA for the CDR3: TGTGCCAGCAGGAAACAGGGGGCACTGAAGGAAAAACTGTTTTTT. As protein: CASRKQGALKEKLFF.

The gene calls are TRBV29-1 and TRBJ2-1, with D maybe TRBD2 (6 bases). This CDR3 spans 13 amino acids. V lost 4 bases to trimming and J lost 7 bases, with 14 bases between them. Germline CDR1 and CDR2: SQVTM and ANQGSEA. CDR3 nucleotide sequence: TGCAGCGTTGTAAGCTTACTAGCAAATGAGCAGTTCTTC. Translated, it gives CSVVSLLANEQFF.

V is TRBV7-3 and J is TRBJ1-1; a possible D gene is TRBD1 (5 bases). CDR1 and CDR2 from the germline V gene are SGHTA and FQGTGA. The ends were cut back, 2 bases at V and 1 base at J, with 5 bases in the middle. This CDR3 is built from 13 residues. The DNA of the CDR3 is TGTGCCAGCAGCTTACAGGGGAACACTGAAGCTTTCTTT. Protein sequence: CASSLQGNTEAFF.

This chain connects TRBV19 to TRBJ2-5; TRBD2 matches 10 bases. Trimming took 6 bases from V and 10 from J; bases not matched to a gene: 8. The CDR3 spans 13 residues. Germline V lookup: CDR1 LNHDA, CDR2 SQIVND (reference sequence). The CDR3 coding sequence is TGTGCCAGTAGGGCTAGCGGGAGCCGTGTCCAGTACTTC. Protein product: CASRASGSRVQYF.

For this clone: Because the CDR3 is missing its conserved closing phenylalanine or tryptophan, this is likely a read error. The DNA is left out, because the CDR3 cannot be placed on it with certainty; the CDR3 is given as TCRdb lists it. The gene calls are TRBV7-9 and TRBJ1-1. Germline values: CDR1 SEHNR, CDR2 FQNEAQ (reference sequence). The CDR3 has 12 residues if both end residues are counted. The chain's CDR3 is CASSLGTLRRTL.

The chain uses TRBV28 and TRBJ2-7, with D possibly being TRBD1 (5 bases). Germline CDR1 and CDR2: MDHEN and SYDVKM. Between the trimmed V and J ends, which lost 5 bases and 2 bases, there was a span of 7 bases. The CDR3 spans 12 residues. For the CDR3, the DNA is TGTGCCAGCAGTAGGGGAACCTACGAGCAGTACTTC. This gives the protein CASSRGTYEQYF.

The chain links TRBV30 to TRBJ1-2; D is uncertain. CDR3 length equals 14 residues. Germline lookup yields CDR1 GTSNPN and CDR2 SVGIG (reference sequence). Trimming removed 7 bases at V and 5 bases at J, with 20 bases between. In DNA form, the CDR3 reads TGTGCCTACTCAACCTGGGCCGTCGGGTATGGCTACACCTTC. This translates into CAYSTWAVGYGYTF.

V gene TRBV6-6 combines with J gene TRBJ2-5, with TRBD1 identical over 10 bases. The J call could be wrong; TRBJ2-7 is a better fit for the DNA end. Germline CDR1 is MNHNY and CDR2 is SVGAGI (reference sequence). The length of the CDR3 is 14 residues. CDR3 protein: CASSTGQGTYEQYF. Here the CDR3 DNA reads TGTGCCAGCAGTACGGGACAGGGGACCTACGAGCAGTACTTC.

This sequence joins TRBV5-4 and TRBJ1-3, with D maybe TRBD1 (5 bases). The CDR3 runs 14 residues. The V gene's germline CDR1 is SGHNT and CDR2 YYREEE (reference sequence). Trimming removed 4 bases from V and 4 bases from J, with 12 bases in between. The CDR3 is CASSVDRSGNTIYF. The CDR3 DNA is TGTGCCAGCAGCGTAGACAGATCCGGAAACACCATATATTTT.

V gene TRBV6-1 combines with J gene TRBJ1-1, with a tentative D call TRBD1 (5 bases). The V gene's germline CDR1 is MNHNS and CDR2 SASEGT. Trimming took off 5 bases at V and 1 base at J, with 11 bases between the two ends. The CDR3 covers 14 residues. The CDR3 sequence is CASSHRTRNTEAFF. CDR3 DNA: TGTGCCAGCAGTCACAGGACGCGGAACACTGAAGCTTTCTTT.

This chain uses TRBV6-6 with TRBJ2-1; D is unresolved. The V end lost 0 bases, the J end lost 3 bases, and 12 bases lay between the germline ends. There are 16 residues in the CDR3. Germline loops: CDR1 MNHNY, CDR2 SVGAGI (reference sequence). CDR3: CASSYSLAEFYNEQFF. The CDR3, as DNA: TGTGCCAGCAGTTACTCGTTGGCGGAGTTCTACAATGAGCAGTTCTTC.

J is TRBJ2-3 and V is TRBV28, with D perhaps TRBD1 or TRBD2 (6 bases each). The germline V and J ends were trimmed by 8 bases and 0 bases, with 12 bases remaining between them. Germline V gives CDR1 MDHEN, CDR2 SYDVKM. CDR3 length equals 14 residues. CDR3 protein: CASEEGGSTDTQYF. CDR3 DNA sequence: TGTGCCAGCGAAGAAGGGGGGAGCACAGATACGCAGTATTTT.

The chain is built from TRBV4-1 and TRBJ1-4; D not certain. This CDR3 is 18 amino acids long. Per germline, CDR1 MGHRA and CDR2 YSYEKL. The ends were cut back, 4 bases at V and 7 bases at J, with 25 bases in the middle. This CDR3 is CASSRTRAGLGPLEKLFF. DNA of the CDR3: TGCGCCAGCAGCCGAACCCGGGCAGGTTTGGGCCCTCTTGAAAAACTGTTTTTT.

The chain couples TRBV6-1 to TRBJ2-2; D remains unclear. Germline loops: CDR1 MNHNS, CDR2 SASEGT. CDR3 size: 14 residues. The ends were cut back, 1 base at V and 5 bases at J, with 8 bases in the middle. CDR3 sequence: CASSEGVRTGELFF. The CDR3 DNA sequence: TGTGCCAGCAGTGAAGGGGTACGGACCGGGGAGCTGTTTTTT.

This clone was seen once. As DNA, the CDR3 is TGTGCCAGCAGGCAAGCGGGAGGCACAGATACGCAGTATTTT. Translation: CASRQAGGTDTQYF. This chain uses TRBV7-2 with TRBJ2-3; the match to TRBD2 covers 8 bases. J lost 1 base, V lost 6 bases, and 3 bases had no gene match. CDR1 is SGHTA and CDR2 is FQGNSA in the germline V gene. The CDR3 loop spans 14 amino acids. Looking up the rest from reference TRBV7-2 and TRBJ2-3 gives the full variable domain: GAGVSQSPSNKVTEKGKDVELRCDPISGHTALYWYRQSLGQGLEFLIYFQGNSAPDKSGLPSDRFSAERTGGSVSTLTIQRTQQEDSAVYLCASRQAGGTDTQYFGPGTRLTVL.